The clone carrying this T cell receptor beta chain was observed a handful of times. Authors' analysis steps: It was from reference gene primer amplification that nucleated cell counts were estimated. TCRdb's table, derived via immunoSEQ multiplex PCR, lists solely in-frame clones and lacks some. The V and J calls and the clone size are those of that table, but D and trimming were determined from the DNA. The sample records about 66,000 clones, around 82% being singletons. These data are taken from a study of blood T cell repertoires in COVID-19. About the research overall: The cDNA or gDNA used as material had been derived from T cells, B-cell-depleted T cells, or PBMCs.

V was trimmed by 3 bases and J by 8 bases, leaving 13 bases between them. Per germline, CDR1 SGHTA and CDR2 FQGNSA. The CDR3 runs 14 residues. This clonotype was sampled from a man between 60 and 75 years old with acute or convalescent COVID-19. The rearrangement links TRBV7-2 to TRBJ1-4; maybe TRBD1 (5 bases). Sample: peripheral blood. CDR3 in amino acids: CASSFREGREKLFF. CDR3 nucleotide sequence: TGTGCCAGCAGCTTCCGGGAGGGGAGGGAAAAACTGTTTTTT.